Listed here are 23 T cell receptor beta chains from one sample, sequenced in a study of blood T cell repertoires in COVID-19. Data came from immunoSEQ multiplex PCR; TCRdb stores just in-frame clones and leaves some out. The table lists 250,000 to 300,000 clones, more than 75% of them singletons, with 2% to 2.5% in the top ten. Material: PBMCs or T cells enriched from blood (not recorded which). The receptors originated from a woman aged 60 to 75 in a cohort exposed to, infected with or recovered from COVID-19 (not recorded which).

This clone appeared many times. The rearrangement uses TRBV7-9 and TRBJ2-3; no clear D. The CDR3 is 15 amino acids. V was shortened by 3 bases and J by 0 bases, with 10 bases between the two germline ends. Germline CDR1 is SEHNR and CDR2 is FQNEAQ (reference sequence). Here the CDR3 reads CASSFTRVSTDTQYF. For the CDR3, the DNA is TGTGCCAGCAGCTTTACACGGGTTAGCACAGATACGCAGTATTTT.

The chain links TRBV5-8 to TRBJ2-3, with 7 bases that match TRBD1. The CDR3 spans 17 residues. The ends lost 1 base at V and 0 bases at J; junction bases unmatched: 8. Looked up from germline, CDR1 is SGHTS and CDR2 is YDEGEE. CDR3 residues: CASSLLSPGQSTDTQYF. The CDR3 DNA follows: TGTGCCAGCAGCTTGCTTTCACCGGGACAGAGCACAGATACGCAGTATTTT.

The rearrangement links TRBV7-9 to TRBJ2-1, with 7 bases matching TRBD2. The CDR3 sequence is 14 residues long. V gave up 5 bases and J gave up 6 bases; unmatched junction bases: 7. Germline V gene lookup returns CDR1 SEHNR and CDR2 FQNEAQ (reference sequence). CDR3: CASSQRTSSNEQFF. The CDR3 DNA reads TGTGCCAGCAGCCAACGGACTAGTAGCAATGAGCAGTTCTTC.

This chain joins TRBV5-1 and TRBJ2-1; 13 bases fit TRBD2. This CDR3 has 14 residues. CDR1 is SGHRS and CDR2 is YFSETQ in the germline V gene. With V trimmed by 0 bases and J by 12 bases, 3 bases remained unmatched. CDR3 sequence reads: CASSLGGLAGMQFF. CDR3 nucleotide sequence: TGCGCCAGCAGCTTGGGGGGACTAGCGGGAATGCAGTTCTTC. The variable domain in full, completed from reference TRBV5-1 and TRBJ2-1, reads KAGVTQTPRYLIKTRGQQVTLSCSPISGHRSVSWYQQTPGQGLQFLFEYFSETQRNKGNFPGRFSGRQFSNSRSEMNVSTLELGDSALYLCASSLGGLAGMQFFGPGTRLTVL.

J is TRBJ1-6 and V is TRBV7-9; 8 positions agree with TRBD1. Per germline, CDR1 SEHNR and CDR2 FQNEAQ (reference sequence). V shed 7 bases, J shed 6 bases, and the junction held 5 bases outside the gene matches. The CDR3 has 14 residues. The CDR3, as DNA: TGTGCCAGCACCGCCGACAGGGGTAATTCACCCCTCCACTTT. It specifies CASTADRGNSPLHF.

The chain recombines TRBV15 with TRBJ2-5; tentative D call: TRBD2 (5 bases). CDR1 and CDR2 (germline): LNHNV, YYDKDF (reference sequence). This CDR3 region has 15 residues. The V end was cut by 3 bases, the J end by 2 bases, with 13 bases between. CDR3 DNA sequence: TGTGCCACCAGCAGGAGCCGGGAATCGCAAGAGACCCAGTACTTC. As protein: CATSRSRESQETQYF.

The rearrangement uses TRBV25-1 and TRBJ1-3; a possible D gene is TRBD1 (5 bases). The V gene's germline CDR1 is MGHDK and CDR2 SYGVNS. Trimming shortened V by 0 bases and J by 3 bases, and 15 bases separated the two germline ends. This CDR3 spans 17 amino acids. CDR3 protein: CASSEYPGLSNGNTIYF. The CDR3 coding sequence is TGTGCCAGCAGTGAATACCCAGGGCTTAGTAATGGAAACACCATATATTTT.

The chain joins TRBV2 to TRBJ1-2; TRBD1 matches 8 bases. The CDR3 is 14 residues long. The V gene's germline CDR1 is SNHLY and CDR2 FYNNEI. The V and J ends lost 5 bases and 7 bases, in that order; junction bases with no gene match: 9. As DNA, the CDR3 is TGTGCCAGCAGTTCTGACAGGGGTGTCCGTGGCTACACCTTC. This codes for CASSSDRGVRGYTF. Full variable domain (outside the CDR3, taken from reference TRBV2 and TRBJ1-2): EPEVTQTPSHQVTQMGQEVILRCVPISNHLYFYWYRQILGQKVEFLVSFYNNEISEKSEIFDDQFSVERPDGSNFTLKIRSTKLEDSAMYFCASSSDRGVRGYTFGSGTRLTVV.

The rearrangement uses TRBV6-5 and TRBJ1-2; D may be TRBD1 (5 bases). Per the germline V gene, CDR1 is MNHEY and CDR2 is SVGAGI. V lost 8 bases and J 2 bases, leaving 12 bases between the germline ends. This CDR3 has 13 amino acids. The DNA for the CDR3 is TGTGCCAGCGCCTCCCAGGGAAACTATGGCTACACCTTC. It yields the protein CASASQGNYGYTF.

The chain uses TRBV28 and TRBJ2-5; the match to TRBD2 covers 16 bases. V shed 2 bases and J 5 bases; nucleotides not matched to a gene: 8. Germline-derived CDR1 and CDR2 are MDHEN and SYDVKM. The CDR3 consists of 18 residues. CDR3 sequence reads: CASSLGTSGRAFGETQYF. The CDR3 bases are TGTGCCAGCAGTTTAGGGACTAGCGGGAGGGCATTCGGGGAGACCCAGTACTTC. Full variable domain (missing parts from reference TRBV28 and TRBJ2-5): DVKVTQSSRYLVKRTGEKVFLECVQDMDHENMFWYRQDPGLGLRLIYFSYDVKMKEKGDIPEGYSVSREKKERFSLILESASTNQTSMYLCASSLGTSGRAFGETQYFGPGTRLLVL.

The gene calls are TRBV5-4 and TRBJ1-4, with D uncertain. Between the trimmed V and J ends, which lost 4 bases and 0 bases, there was a span of 10 bases. The germline V gene has CDR1 SGHNT and CDR2 YYREEE (reference sequence). The CDR3 covers 15 residues. The CDR3 sequence: CASSPGGSTNEKLFF. The DNA of the CDR3 is TGTGCCAGCAGCCCGGGAGGATCAACTAATGAAAAACTGTTTTTT.

V and J are TRBV15 and TRBJ2-1; TRBD2 matches 9 bases. V shed 2 bases, J shed 5 bases, and the junction held 4 bases outside the gene matches. The CDR3 runs to 15 residues. CDR1 LNHNV and CDR2 YYDKDF come from the germline V gene (reference sequence). CDR3 protein: CATSRKLAGNNEQFF. The CDR3 DNA reads TGTGCCACCAGCAGAAAGCTAGCGGGAAACAATGAGCAGTTCTTC.

This rearrangement joins TRBV5-1 to TRBJ2-7; TRBD1 might be the D (6 bases). This CDR3 contains 14 residues. Germline V gene data show CDR1 as SGHRS and CDR2 as YFSETQ. V was cut by 7 bases and J by 3 bases, with 17 bases left in between. CDR3 sequence reads: CASGQGGNNYEQYF. The CDR3 nucleotides are TGCGCCAGCGGGCAAGGGGGTAACAACTACGAGCAGTACTTC.

CDR3 nucleotide sequence: TGTGCCACCAGTGATTCCCACAACGAAAAACTGTTTTTT. Protein: CATSDSHNEKLFF. The chain joins TRBV24-1 to TRBJ1-4; D uncertain. CDR1 is KGHDR, CDR2 SFDVKD, per germline. Between the trimmed V and J ends, which lost 2 bases and 8 bases, there was a span of 8 bases. This CDR3 contains 13 residues.

In nucleotides, the CDR3 is TGTGCCAGCAGTGTAGCGGGAGGGATCAAGCAGTACTTC. Translated: CASSVAGGIKQYF. This rearrangement joins TRBV2 to TRBJ2-7, with 11 nucleotides matching TRBD2. Germline-derived CDR1 and CDR2 are SNHLY and FYNNEI. The CDR3 is made up of 13 amino acids. V was pared by 4 bases and J by 8 bases, with 4 bases of the junction left unmatched.

Only a few counts were recorded for this clone. The chain employs TRBV9 and TRBJ2-2; 10 positions agree with TRBD2. CDR1 SGDLS and CDR2 YYNGEE come from the germline V gene. V was pared by 1 base and J by 6 bases, with 6 bases of the junction left unmatched. The CDR3 runs 16 residues. CDR3 sequence reads: CASSVSSGSFSGELFF. CDR3 bases: TGTGCCAGCAGCGTATCTAGCGGGAGTTTCTCCGGGGAGCTGTTTTTT.

The rearrangement joins TRBV9 to TRBJ2-3; a weak D match, TRBD2 (6 bases). The V gene lost 0 bases and the J gene lost 6 bases, with 20 bases spanning the gap. Germline lookup yields CDR1 SGDLS and CDR2 YYNGEE. CDR3 size: 17 residues. The CDR3 reads CASSVDLSSGPLDTQYF. CDR3 nucleotides: TGTGCCAGCAGCGTAGATTTGAGTAGCGGCCCCCTCGATACGCAGTATTTT.

The genes are TRBV6-5 and TRBJ2-5; D might be TRBD1 (5 bases). CDR3 length equals 14 residues. The ends were cut back, 5 bases at V and 2 bases at J, with 12 bases in the middle. Germline lookup yields CDR1 MNHEY and CDR2 SVGAGI. CDR3 amino acids: CASSKTGSQETQYF. Here the CDR3 DNA reads TGTGCCAGCAGTAAAACAGGTTCTCAAGAGACCCAGTACTTC.

The rearrangement uses TRBV28 and TRBJ1-4, with 8 bases fitting TRBD1. The CDR3 loop spans 18 amino acids. V dropped 6 bases and J dropped 4; count of bases not matched to a gene: 16. The V gene's germline CDR1 is MDHEN and CDR2 SYDVKM. The CDR3 spells CASRTTIRDRRVNEKLFF. The CDR3 bases are TGTGCCAGCAGGACAACAATCCGGGACAGGAGGGTTAATGAAAAACTGTTTTTT.

This chain uses TRBV5-1 with TRBJ1-1; a possible D gene is TRBD1 (6 bases). Trimming cost V 3 bases and J 6 bases, with 12 bases left between them. This CDR3 spans 13 amino acids. In germline, CDR1 is SGHRS, CDR2 YFSETQ. This chain's CDR3 is CASSSRGGSEAFF. CDR3 DNA: TGCGCCAGCAGCTCGAGGGGGGGCTCTGAAGCTTTCTTT.

The J gene is TRBJ2-1, the V gene TRBV5-5; TRBD2 aligns across 7 bases. With V trimmed by 1 base and J by 4 bases, 11 bases remained unmatched. The CDR3 extends over 17 amino acids. Germline-derived CDR1 and CDR2 are SGHKS and YYEKEE (reference sequence). DNA for the CDR3: TGTGCCAGCAGCTTGCTTTTCGCGGGAGTGGGGTACAATGAGCAGTTCTTC. Translation: CASSLLFAGVGYNEQFF.

V and J are TRBV19 and TRBJ2-7; the match to TRBD1 covers 10 bases. Germline trimming cut 3 bases from V and 2 bases from J; bases unmatched to any gene: 4. Germline CDR1 and CDR2: LNHDA and SQIVND (reference sequence). This CDR3 contains 15 residues. CDR3 loop: CASSMPGQGTYEQYF. DNA of the CDR3: TGTGCCAGTAGTATGCCGGGACAGGGGACCTACGAGCAGTACTTC.

The J gene is TRBJ1-1, the V gene TRBV4-1, with TRBD1 identical over 9 bases. V dropped 3 bases and J dropped 6; count of bases not matched to a gene: 11. This CDR3 region has 16 residues. Germline CDR1 MGHRA, CDR2 YSYEKL. CDR3 protein: CASSHGTGTFLSEAFF. CDR3 sequence (DNA): TGCGCCAGCAGCCACGGGACAGGGACGTTTCTTTCTGAAGCTTTCTTT.